The 27 T cell receptor beta chains listed next were all sequenced from one sample in a study of shared clonotypes between healthy human individuals. Positively selected for CCR7, the CD45RO-negative cells used as naive CD8 cells excluded terminally differentiated effector memory CD45RA+ cells. The repertoire was sequenced with immunoSEQ multiplex PCR; TCRdb's copy has only in-frame clones and lacks some. Among about 2.2 million clones listed, around 93% were seen once. Sequencing used naive CD8+ T cells from PBMCs. Receptor source: a man aged 18-30 years in good health. Some clones in this sample may be carry-over from other donors' samples.

Only a few counts were recorded for this clone. The J gene is TRBJ1-1, the V gene TRBV29-1, with TRBD1 matching over 8 bases. Germline V gene sequence: CDR1 SQVTM, CDR2 ANQGSEA. Unmatched junction bases numbered 4, after V lost 7 bases and J lost 6 bases. This CDR3 has 11 amino acids. The CDR3 DNA reads TGCAGCGCTAGACAGGGGCCTGAAGCTTTCTTT. The encoded protein is CSARQGPEAFF.

Concerning this clone itself: Other DNA sequences within the sample encode an identical CDR3. The chain couples TRBV27 to TRBJ2-7, with 10 bases identical to TRBD2. Trimming at V came to 3 bases and at J to 2 bases, leaving 4 bases not matched to a gene. This CDR3 has 15 amino acids. The germline V gene encodes CDR1 MNHEY and CDR2 SMNVEV (reference sequence). CDR3 in DNA: TGTGCCAGCAGTTTTTTAGCGGGGGGACCCTACGAGCAGTACTTC. Translated: CASSFLAGGPYEQYF.

The rearrangement joins TRBV7-9 to TRBJ1-1; no clear D gene. The CDR3 spans 12 residues. V lost 4 bases and J lost 7, with 10 bases in between. Per germline, CDR1 SEHNR and CDR2 FQNEAQ (reference sequence). The CDR3 bases are TGTGCCAGCAGCTCCTCTCAGTATGAAGCTTTCTTT. It translates to CASSSSQYEAFF.

The chain links TRBV5-1 to TRBJ2-1; D gene ambiguous. The CDR3 extends over 14 amino acids. Germline CDR1 is SGHRS and CDR2 is YFSETQ. V shed 0 bases and J shed 7 bases, with 11 bases lying between them. The DNA of the CDR3 is TGCGCCAGCAGCTTGGCCTATGCGTCTAATGAGCAGTTCTTC. Protein: CASSLAYASNEQFF.

The chain combines TRBV27 with TRBJ1-2; D is uncertain. This CDR3 has 14 amino acids. V was clipped by 1 base and J by 8 bases, with 14 bases between them. Germline CDR1 and CDR2: MNHEY and SMNVEV (reference sequence). CDR3: CASSLLAGHRGYTF. CDR3 bases: TGTGCCAGCAGTTTATTGGCAGGCCATAGGGGCTACACCTTC.

V usage is TRBV25-1 and J usage is TRBJ2-7, with D perhaps TRBD1 or TRBD2 (6 bases each). V gave up 4 bases and J gave up 6 bases, with 16 bases separating them. The CDR3 runs to 14 residues. Per germline, CDR1 MGHDK and CDR2 SYGVNS. In DNA form, the CDR3 reads TGTGCCAGCAGTGGAGTGGGGGGCAGCTCCGAGCAGTACTTC. Its protein is CASSGVGGSSEQYF.

This chain connects TRBV7-2 to TRBJ1-1; D is unclear. Trimming took off 3 bases at V and 6 bases at J, with 8 bases between the two ends. The germline V gene encodes CDR1 SGHTA and CDR2 FQGNSA. The CDR3 consists of 12 residues. CDR3 DNA sequence: TGTGCCAGCAGCTTTTTAGCCCCTGAAGCTTTCTTT. It is translated as CASSFLAPEAFF.

The V gene is TRBV27, the J gene TRBJ2-7; D unresolved. V lost 0 bases, J lost 3 bases, and 9 bases lay in between. In germline, CDR1 is MNHEY, CDR2 SMNVEV (reference sequence). This CDR3 is 14 amino acids long. The CDR3 sequence is CASSLSHDGYEQYF. CDR3 nucleotide sequence: TGTGCCAGCAGTTTATCCCATGACGGCTACGAGCAGTACTTC.

In nucleotides, the CDR3 is TGTGCCAGCAGCTTCGACAGACAGATGAACACTGAAGCTTTCTTT. Translation gives CASSFDRQMNTEAFF. This chain connects TRBV7-3 to TRBJ1-1; D is possibly TRBD1 (5 bases). V lost 3 bases and J lost 0, with 11 bases in between. The CDR3 has 15 residues. Germline CDR1 is SGHTA and CDR2 is FQGTGA.

This chain links TRBV7-9 with TRBJ1-4, with a tentative D call TRBD1 (6 bases). V was trimmed by 5 bases and J by 6 bases, leaving 19 bases between them. The CDR3 has 16 residues. The V gene's germline CDR1 is SEHNR and CDR2 FQNEAQ (reference sequence). The CDR3 loop reads CASSPPQVGAHEKLFF. DNA of the CDR3: TGTGCCAGCAGCCCCCCCCAGGTGGGGGCACATGAAAAACTGTTTTTT.

The chain carries TRBV27 and TRBJ1-4, with TRBD1 matching 7 bases. CDR1 is MNHEY, CDR2 SMNVEV, per germline (reference sequence). The CDR3 runs to 15 residues. With V trimmed by 8 bases and J by 1 base, 7 bases remained unmatched. The CDR3 DNA reads TGTGCCAGCGCCGACAGGGACAGAACTAATGAAAAACTGTTTTTT. As protein: CASADRDRTNEKLFF.

V and J are TRBV7-9 and TRBJ1-1; D is perhaps TRBD1 (6 bases). The CDR3 is made up of 15 amino acids. CDR1 and CDR2 from the germline V gene are SEHNR and FQNEAQ (reference sequence). The V and J ends lost 3 bases and 4 bases respectively, with 15 bases between them. The CDR3 region is CASSFPLTGSTEAFF. CDR3 nucleotide sequence: TGTGCCAGCAGCTTCCCCCTGACAGGCAGCACTGAAGCTTTCTTT.

Written as DNA, the CDR3 is TGTGCCAGCAGCGGCGGGGCTGGTCCCCCTTACAATGAGCAGTTCTTC. Amino acid sequence: CASSGGAGPPYNEQFF. This rearrangement joins TRBV7-9 to TRBJ2-1, with D possibly being TRBD2 (6 bases). V lost 5 bases, J lost 4 bases, and 18 bases lay in between. This CDR3 region has 16 residues. Germline V gene sequence: CDR1 SEHNR, CDR2 FQNEAQ (reference sequence).

This sequence joins TRBV19 and TRBJ2-5; D possibly matches TRBD1 or TRBD2 (5 bases each). Trimming stripped 1 base from V and 5 bases from J, with 11 bases between. This CDR3 is 14 amino acids long. Germline CDR1 reads LNHDA; CDR2 reads SQIVND (reference sequence). The CDR3 loop reads CASSIVGGYETQYF. The CDR3 bases are TGTGCCAGTAGTATAGTTGGGGGTTACGAGACCCAGTACTTC.

This chain joins TRBV6-7 and TRBJ2-7; 9 bases map to TRBD1. TRBV6-7 qualifies as an ORF whose function is uncertain. This CDR3 has 15 amino acids. J gave up 6 bases and V 6 bases, and 12 bases lay outside the gene matches. The CDR3 sequence is CASRVTGQGGREQYF. CDR3 DNA: TGTGCCAGCAGAGTAACGGGACAGGGCGGCCGCGAGCAGTACTTC.

This clone appeared a few times. Other DNA sequences of this sample code for an identical CDR3. The V call is TRBV5-4, the J call TRBJ2-7; a weak D match, TRBD2 (5 bases). The CDR3 contains 11 residues. CDR1 and CDR2 (germline): SGHNT, YYREEE (reference sequence). V was cut by 4 bases and J by 7 bases, with 9 bases left in between. CDR3 nucleotides: TGTGCCAGCAGCAGGACGGGGGAGCAGTACTTC. Its translation: CASSRTGEQYF.

The chain links TRBV28 to TRBJ2-2, with D perhaps TRBD2 (6 bases). The germline gives CDR1 MDHEN, CDR2 SYDVKM. The CDR3 spans 15 residues. Trimming took off 7 bases at V and 1 base at J, with 13 bases between the two ends. This chain's CDR3 is CASIPSRENTGELFF. CDR3 nucleotide sequence: TGTGCCAGCATTCCCTCGCGGGAGAACACCGGGGAGCTGTTTTTT. The full variable domain, in which reference TRBV28 and TRBJ2-2 provide the parts outside the CDR3, is DVKVTQSSRYLVKRTGEKVFLECVQDMDHENMFWYRQDPGLGLRLIYFSYDVKMKEKGDIPEGYSVSREKKERFSLILESASTNQTSMYLCASIPSRENTGELFFGEGSRLTVL.

The rearrangement links TRBV19 to TRBJ2-1, with TRBD1 matching over 9 bases. V lost 3 bases to trimming and J lost 0 bases; unmatched junction nucleotides: 6. This CDR3 has 17 residues. Germline loops: CDR1 LNHDA, CDR2 SQIVND (reference sequence). The CDR3 sequence is CASSITGGPSSYNEQFF. The CDR3 coding sequence is TGTGCCAGTAGTATCACAGGGGGCCCGAGCTCCTACAATGAGCAGTTCTTC.

This rearrangement joins TRBV28 to TRBJ1-1; 8 bases align to TRBD1. Germline V gives CDR1 MDHEN, CDR2 SYDVKM. The V and J ends lost 8 bases and 4 bases, in that order; junction bases with no gene match: 9. CDR3 length equals 14 residues. CDR3 bases: TGTGCCAGCCAATTCAGGGGGCTCGGCACTGAAGCTTTCTTT. Protein sequence: CASQFRGLGTEAFF.

This rearrangement joins TRBV28 to TRBJ2-1; a weak D match, TRBD2 (5 bases). V gave up 2 bases and J gave up 8 bases, with 19 bases separating them. Germline V gene sequence: CDR1 MDHEN, CDR2 SYDVKM. This CDR3 has 16 amino acids. The CDR3 is CASSLVSVSGVHEQFF. CDR3 coding DNA: TGTGCCAGCAGTTTAGTTAGCGTCAGTGGAGTACATGAGCAGTTCTTC.

The rearrangement joins TRBV7-3 to TRBJ2-1; 9 bases align to TRBD2. In germline, CDR1 is SGHTA, CDR2 FQGTGA. J lost 9 bases, V lost 2 bases, and 8 bases had no gene match. The CDR3 extends over 15 amino acids. CDR3 loop: CASSLGGRASGEQFF. The CDR3 DNA is TGTGCCAGCAGCTTAGGCGGGAGGGCCTCAGGTGAGCAGTTCTTC.

V gene TRBV4-2 combines with J gene TRBJ2-7; a weak D match, TRBD2 (5 bases). V lost 0 bases, J lost 4 bases, and 13 bases lay in between. Germline V gives CDR1 LGHNA, CDR2 YNFKEQ. The CDR3 sequence is 15 residues long. CDR3 sequence (DNA): TGTGCCAGCAGCCAAGATCGGCGGGCCGGGTACGAGCAGTACTTC. As protein: CASSQDRRAGYEQYF.

A remark on this clone: The same CDR3 is also encoded by other DNA sequences in this sample. J is TRBJ2-7 and V is TRBV2, with D uncertain. V dropped 1 base and J dropped 4 bases, with 2 bases sitting between them. CDR1 is SNHLY and CDR2 is FYNNEI in the germline V gene. The CDR3 consists of 11 residues. The CDR3 is CASSEGYEQYF. The DNA of the CDR3 is TGTGCCAGCAGTGAAGGGTACGAGCAGTACTTC.

The rearrangement joins TRBV28 to TRBJ2-1, with 11 bases matching TRBD2. The V gene end was trimmed by 6 bases and the J gene end by 0 bases; junction bases not matched to a gene: 7. This CDR3 has 17 residues. Germline CDR1 MDHEN, CDR2 SYDVKM. CDR3 sequence: CASRRPGLAASYNEQFF. The CDR3 nucleotides read TGTGCCAGCAGACGACCGGGACTAGCGGCCTCCTACAATGAGCAGTTCTTC. Complete variable domain (other parts from reference TRBV28 and TRBJ2-1): DVKVTQSSRYLVKRTGEKVFLECVQDMDHENMFWYRQDPGLGLRLIYFSYDVKMKEKGDIPEGYSVSREKKERFSLILESASTNQTSMYLCASRRPGLAASYNEQFFGPGTRLTVL.

The genes are TRBV7-9 and TRBJ1-4; D is possibly TRBD1 (5 bases). Germline CDR1 reads SEHNR; CDR2 reads FQNEAQ (reference sequence). This CDR3 is built from 12 residues. V lost 0 bases and J 16 bases, leaving 12 bases between the germline ends. This chain's CDR3 is CASSLAVGTEFF. CDR3 sequence (DNA): TGTGCCAGCAGCTTAGCGGTCGGGACGGAGTTTTTT.

The chain joins TRBV28 to TRBJ1-1; D is perhaps TRBD1 (5 bases). This CDR3 has 17 amino acids. Germline lookup yields CDR1 MDHEN and CDR2 SYDVKM. The V and J ends lost 6 bases and 7 bases respectively, with 27 bases between them. The CDR3 DNA sequence: TGTGCCAGCAGCCGAAGTCGGAGGGCGGGGCCGAAGGTTGAAGCTTTCTTT. Protein product: CASSRSRRAGPKVEAFF.

The rearrangement links TRBV11-2 to TRBJ2-3, with a weak D call TRBD2 (5 bases). Germline CDR1 SGHAT, CDR2 FQNNGV. The length of the CDR3 is 14 residues. V was shortened by 3 bases and J by 2 bases, with 9 bases between the two germline ends. CDR3 loop: CASSFRLATDTQYF. The CDR3 DNA sequence: TGTGCCAGCAGCTTTCGGCTAGCCACAGATACGCAGTATTTT.